This is a list of T cell receptor beta chains from one sample in a study of neoadjuvant anti-PD-1 for oral cavity cancer. The repertoire was sequenced with immunoSEQ multiplex PCR; TCRdb's copy has only in-frame clones and lacks some. The repertoire has approximately 9,500 clones, just over 65% of them found once; the top ten carry around 4.4%. The starting material was PBMCs, obtained after nivolumab (anti-PD-1) treatment. All receptors derive from a person aged 40-85 years with oral cavity squamous cell carcinoma. CDR3s include the opening cysteine and the closing phenylalanine or tryptophan. The D gene is left open where the match is weak. Rows give clone size only sometimes, using once, few, many, or a class for an expanded clone.

abundance	v_gene	j_gene	d_gene	CDR3aa	CDR3nt
NA	TRBV21-1	TRBJ2-1	NA	CASSPGTAYNEQFF	TGTGCCAGCAGCCCCGGGACAGCCTACAATGAGCAGTTCTTC
few	TRBV6-5	TRBJ2-2	NA	CASSYFAGLDTGELFF	TGTGCCAGCAGTTACTTTGCCGGTCTGGACACCGGGGAGCTGTTTTTT
few	TRBV7-2	TRBJ2-1	NA	CASSLSRARPYNEQFF	TGTGCCAGCAGCTTATCACGGGCGAGACCCTACAATGAGCAGTTCTTC
NA	TRBV6-5	TRBJ1-3	NA	CASSYGTPGNTIYF	TGTGCCAGCAGTTACGGGACGCCTGGAAACACCATATATTTT
NA	TRBV9	TRBJ2-2	TRBD2	CASSTGTSGRGGELFF	TGTGCCAGCAGTACCGGGACTAGCGGGAGGGGCGGGGAGCTGTTTTTT
once	TRBV5-1	TRBJ1-4	TRBD1	CASTPGGANEKLFF	TGCGCCAGCACCCCAGGGGGGGCTAATGAAAAACTGTTTTTT
NA	TRBV5-8	TRBJ1-2	NA	CASSAGWANYGYTF	TGTGCCAGCAGCGCCGGGTGGGCGAACTATGGCTACACCTTC
NA	TRBV11-2	TRBJ2-7	NA	CASSLNYEQYF	TGTGCCAGCAGCTTAAACTACGAGCAGTACTTC
NA	TRBV2	TRBJ1-1	TRBD1	CASSRDRVNTEAFF	TGTGCCAGCAGTCGGGACAGAGTTAACACTGAAGCTTTCTTT
NA	TRBV15	TRBJ1-4	TRBD1	CATSRRQGNEKLFF	TGTGCCACCAGCAGACGACAGGGTAATGAAAAACTGTTTTTT
once	TRBV4-1	TRBJ2-7	TRBD2	CASSRGTRFEEQYF	TGCGCCAGCAGCCGCGGGACTAGATTTGAGGAGCAGTACTTC
NA	TRBV10-3	TRBJ1-2	NA	CATSMGDNYGYTF	TGTGCCACTAGTATGGGGGATAACTATGGCTACACCTTC
NA	TRBV10-3	TRBJ1-1	NA	CAISDLKGDTEAFF	TGTGCCATCAGTGATCTAAAAGGGGACACTGAAGCTTTCTTT
NA	TRBV29-1	TRBJ2-7	NA	CSVAPLASVYEQYF	TGCAGCGTTGCGCCCCTGGCGTCCGTCTACGAGCAGTACTTC
NA	TRBV11-2	TRBJ2-7	NA	CASSLEVGYEQYF	TGTGCCAGCAGCTTGGAGGTTGGGTACGAGCAGTACTTC
NA	TRBV28	TRBJ1-1	NA	CAHYARQINTEAFF	TGTGCCCATTATGCACGGCAGATAAACACTGAAGCTTTCTTT
few	TRBV7-3	TRBJ2-7	NA	CASGPGQGPYEQYF	TGTGCCAGCGGTCCGGGACAAGGACCCTACGAGCAGTACTTC
NA	TRBV19	TRBJ1-3	TRBD1	CASNRIGGAGNTIYF	TGTGCCAGTAACCGTATAGGGGGCGCCGGAAACACCATATATTTT
NA	TRBV19	TRBJ2-7	NA	CASSISGQLVVEQYF	TGTGCCAGTAGTATATCGGGACAATTAGTGGTCGAGCAGTACTTC
few	TRBV19	TRBJ1-5	TRBD1	CASSRDRGMNQPQHF	TGTGCCAGTAGTAGGGACAGGGGAATGAATCAGCCCCAGCATTTT
NA	TRBV29-1	TRBJ1-2	NA	CSVEDRTGTGYTF	TGCAGCGTTGAAGATCGTACAGGGACCGGCTACACCTTC
once	TRBV4-2	TRBJ2-3	TRBD2	CASSPTPLTSGRVSSTDTQYF	TGTGCCAGCAGCCCGACCCCTTTGACTAGCGGGAGGGTTTCCAGCACAGATACGCAGTATTTT
NA	TRBV7-3	TRBJ2-7	TRBD1	CASSSGTGDEQYF	TGTGCCAGCAGCTCCGGGACAGGGGACGAGCAGTACTTC
NA	TRBV19	TRBJ2-2	TRBD1	CASTFGTGPANTGELFF	TGTGCCAGTACCTTTGGGACAGGCCCAGCGAACACCGGGGAGCTGTTTTTT
NA	TRBV4-1	TRBJ1-2	TRBD1	CASSPVLRTGNAGYTF	TGCGCCAGCAGCCCCGTCCTCCGGACAGGGAATGCTGGCTACACCTTC
NA	TRBV5-6	TRBJ2-1	NA	CASSFGRGNNEQFF	TGTGCCAGCAGCTTCGGACGGGGGAACAATGAGCAGTTCTTC
NA	TRBV10-3	TRBJ2-1	TRBD2	CAISEGASGGYEQFF	TGTGCCATCAGTGAGGGGGCTAGCGGGGGCTATGAGCAGTTCTTC
NA	TRBV13	TRBJ2-1	TRBD1	CAIRDRGFNEQFF	TGTGCCATCCGGGACAGGGGGTTTAATGAGCAGTTCTTC
NA	TRBV7-2	TRBJ1-5	NA	CASSLGAGRVNQPQHF	TGTGCCAGCAGCTTAGGGGCAGGTAGAGTTAATCAGCCCCAGCATTTT
NA	TRBV19	TRBJ2-7	TRBD2	CASSPGTSGYEQYF	TGTGCCAGTAGTCCTGGGACTAGCGGCTACGAGCAGTACTTC
few	TRBV2	TRBJ2-7	NA	CATSRQSYEQYF	TGTGCCACCTCCAGACAGTCCTACGAGCAGTACTTC
NA	TRBV7-6	TRBJ2-7	NA	CASSHTSTEQYF	TGTGCCAGCAGCCATACATCTACGGAGCAGTACTTC